This T cell receptor (beta chain) was found in a study of CD8+ T cells in alopecia areata. Study-wide results and caveats: In lesional scalp, particularly from alopecia totalis/universalis, clonality was higher than in normal scalp.

As to this clone: The antigen remains unidentified.

Documented treatment: oral pan-JAK inhibitor, 5-10 mg twice daily. Germline V lookup: CDR1 SQVTM, CDR2 ANQGSEA. The V segment lost 7 bases and the J segment 7 bases; nucleotides outside the gene matches: 11. The CDR3 consists of 13 residues. Reverse transcription of extracted RNA yielded cDNA, which provided the sequencing template. Profiled with immunoSEQ multiplex PCR; TCRdb holds only in-frame clones, not every one. The repertoire holds about 120,000 clones, with about half as singletons. The rearrangement links TRBV29-1 to TRBJ2-7; 9 bases align to TRBD1. This material consisted of CD4+ T cells sorted from blood, taken at week 4, from a patient treated with tofacitinib. This clonotype was obtained from a human donor with alopecia areata. The CDR3 spells CSAATGGIREQYF. The DNA of the CDR3 is TGCAGCGCCGCGACAGGGGGTATACGGGAGCAGTACTTC.